Listed below are T cell receptor beta chains from one sample, sequenced in a study of blood T cells in healthy people across ages. TCRdb called the 5' RACE reads again in MiXCR, with one record for every CDR3 protein. The sample contains 450,000 to 700,000 distinct CDR3 sequences, 25% to 30% of which appear only once. Sample: blood. These receptors were collected from a woman in her seventies in good health. CDR3s include the opening cysteine and the closing phenylalanine or tryptophan. A D gene is named only where the DNA matches it firmly. Expanded clones are given a class, and other clones once, few, many or no size at all.

>TRBJ1-6|NA|TRBV7-8|NA
TGTGCCAGCACCATCTCCGGGACAACGAATTCACCCCTCCACTTT
CASTISGTTNSPLHF
>TRBJ1-6|TRBD1|TRBV5-1|NA
TGCGCCAGCAGCTTGGTGGCAGGGGGTGAATCACCCCTCCACTTT
CASSLVAGGESPLHF
>TRBJ1-5|NA|TRBV20-1|NA
TGCAGTGCTAGTAGGGGGGCTGGTCAGCCCCAGCATTTT
CSASRGAGQPQHF
>TRBJ2-7|TRBD1|TRBV27|NA
TGTGCCAGCAGTCCAATAGGACAGGGGAGGCCCTACGAGCAGTACTTC
CASSPIGQGRPYEQYF
>TRBJ1-3|NA|TRBV5-1|NA
TGCGCCAGCCGAGGACGAAACACCATATATTTT
CASRGRNTIYF
>TRBJ2-3|TRBD2|TRBV20-1|NA
TGCAGTGCTACTTACGCAGCGGGGGCGGGCGATACGCAGTATTTT
CSATYAAGAGDTQYF
>TRBJ1-6|TRBD1|TRBV6-1|NA
TGTGCCAGCCGTGGAGGACAGGGGAAAAATAATTCACCCCTCCACTTT
CASRGGQGKNNSPLHF
>TRBJ2-3|NA|TRBV5-1|NA
TGCGCCAGCAGCGTGGACTTTGGTACGCAGTATTTT
CASSVDFGTQYF
>TRBJ2-7|NA|TRBV5-1|many
TGCGCCAGCCACCGGGACCCCGTCTACGAGCAGTACTTC
CASHRDPVYEQYF
>TRBJ1-4|NA|TRBV5-1|many
TGCGCCAGCAGCCACGGGGGAACTAATGAAAAACTGTTTTTT
CASSHGGTNEKLFF
>TRBJ2-3|TRBD2|TRBV27|NA
TGTGCCAGCAGTTCGGGACTAGCGGGGGGCTATAGCACAGATACGCAGTATTTT
CASSSGLAGGYSTDTQYF
>TRBJ2-5|TRBD2|TRBV5-1|many
TGCGCCAGCAGCGCTAGCGGGGGTTCAGAGACCCAGTACTTC
CASSASGGSETQYF
>TRBJ2-7|NA|TRBV2|NA
TGTGCCAGCAGTGAAAGTACACCCAACGAGCAGTACTTC
CASSESTPNEQYF
>TRBJ1-2|NA|TRBV6-5|NA
TGTGCCAGCAGTTCCGGACAGTTTGAAAATGGCTACACCTTC
CASSSGQFENGYTF
>TRBJ1-2|NA|TRBV6-1|NA
TGTGCCAGCAGTGAACGGTTACTATGGGATGGCTACACCTTC
CASSERLLWDGYTF
>TRBJ1-2|TRBD1|TRBV7-9|NA
TGTGCCAGCAGCCCTCAGGGGGCCGGCGCCACCTTC
CASSPQGAGATF
>TRBJ1-2|TRBD1|TRBV27|NA
TGTGCCAGCAGCTTAGTGGGACAGGGGGTACTCACCTTC
CASSLVGQGVLTF
>TRBJ1-4|TRBD1|TRBV5-1|NA
TGCGCCAGCAGCCCGAAGACAGGGTCTAATGAAAAACTGTTTTTT
CASSPKTGSNEKLFF
>TRBJ2-5|TRBD1|TRBV5-1|NA
TGCGCCAGCAGCGGGGTCGGACAGGGCGAGGAGACCCAGTACTTC
CASSGVGQGEETQYF
>TRBJ1-3|NA|TRBV7-9|NA
TGTGCCAGCAGCGCCGCGGGGAGCTCTGGAAACACCATATATTTT
CASSAAGSSGNTIYF
>TRBJ2-5|NA|TRBV9|few
TGTGCCAGCAGCGTCGGCCCGGACTTGAGGACCCAGTACTTC
CASSVGPDLRTQYF
>TRBJ2-2|TRBD2|TRBV5-6|NA
TGTGCCAGCAGCTTTAGGGGACTAGCGGGCTCGAACACCGGGGAGCTGTTTTTT
CASSFRGLAGSNTGELFF
>TRBJ2-5|NA|TRBV10-3|NA
TGTGCCATCAGTGGTTGGGAGCAAGAGACCCAGTACTTC
CAISGWEQETQYF
>TRBJ1-2|TRBD1|TRBV7-2|few
TGTGCCAGCAGCTCTGGACAGGGGACGGTTGGCGGCTATGGCTACACCTTC
CASSSGQGTVGGYGYTF
>TRBJ1-4|NA|TRBV4-3|few
TGCGCCAGCAGCCAAGGAACGGGGGTTGATAAACTGTTTTTT
CASSQGTGVDKLFF
>TRBJ1-4|NA|TRBV29-1|NA
TGCAGCGTTGCGGGCCAGGAGAATGAAAAACTGTTTTTT
CSVAGQENEKLFF
>TRBJ2-1|NA|TRBV7-2|NA
TGTGCCAGCAGCACCGGCGGCGGGGCTCACTACAATGAGCAGTTCTTC
CASSTGGGAHYNEQFF
>TRBJ2-5|NA|TRBV24-1|few
TGTGCCACCAGTGAGGGGGACATCCAGAGGCAAGAGACCCAGTACTTC
CATSEGDIQRQETQYF
>TRBJ1-4|NA|TRBV5-8|NA
TGTGCCAGCAGCTTGGGGTCGGGCTACTCGAGCGAAAAACTGTTTTTT
CASSLGSGYSSEKLFF
>TRBJ2-7|NA|TRBV28|NA
TGTGCCAGCACCGGGGGGCTTCCCTACGAGCAGTACTTC
CASTGGLPYEQYF
>TRBJ2-1|TRBD1|TRBV5-1|NA
TGCGCCAGCAGCGCGGACAGGACTTTAAGGGACGAGCAGTTCTTC
CASSADRTLRDEQFF
>TRBJ2-5|NA|TRBV12-3/TRBV12-4|few
TGTGCCAGCAGTTTAATAGACAGCCGGCGAGGGACCCAGTACTTC
CASSLIDSRRGTQYF
>TRBJ2-6|NA|TRBV20-1|few
TGCAGTGCTAGAGATGATGCTGGTGGGGCCAACGTCCTGACTTTC
CSARDDAGGANVLTF
>TRBJ2-5|NA|TRBV7-2|NA
TGTGCCAGCAGCTTGGAGGATGCGGTCGGTTTTGAGACCCAGTACTTC
CASSLEDAVGFETQYF
>TRBJ2-7|NA|TRBV7-9|few
TGTGCCAGCAGCTTCGCGGGGCAAACCTACGAGCAGTACTTC
CASSFAGQTYEQYF
>TRBJ1-2|NA|TRBV4-2|few
TGTGCCAGCAGCTCGGGGAGTGGCCTTAACTATGGCTACACCTTC
CASSSGSGLNYGYTF
>TRBJ1-5|NA|TRBV6-2/TRBV6-3|NA
TGTGCCAGCAGTTCGCTCGGGGCAGGCCCTCGTATGTCTCGGAATCAGCCCCAGCATTTT
CASSSLGAGPRMSRNQPQHF
>TRBJ2-1|TRBD2|TRBV11-2|few
TGTGCCAGCAGCTTAGACTTAGCGGGGGGTCGCAATGAGCAGTTCTTC
CASSLDLAGGRNEQFF
>TRBJ1-1|NA|TRBV7-2|NA
TGTGCCAGCAGCGCAAGTTGGGGTAACACTGAAGCTTTCTTT
CASSASWGNTEAFF
>TRBJ1-1|NA|TRBV5-1|NA
TGCGCCAGCAGCCTTAACACAGGGAACACTGAAGCTTTCTTT
CASSLNTGNTEAFF
>TRBJ1-1|NA|TRBV29-1|once
TGCAGCGGAGTACGGGCAGGCGAGGGAGCTGAAGCTTTCTTT
CSGVRAGEGAEAFF
>TRBJ2-7|TRBD1|TRBV7-2|few
TGTGCCAGCAGCTCCGGGACAGGGGACTACGAGCAGTACTTC
CASSSGTGDYEQYF
>TRBJ1-5|NA|TRBV6-1|few
TGTGCCAGCAGGGGCGCGGGCAATCAGCCCCAGCATTTT
CASRGAGNQPQHF
>TRBJ1-4|TRBD1|TRBV6-6|NA
TGTGCCAGCAGTTACGAGGGGGCCCTGGGGGAAAAACTGTTTTTT
CASSYEGALGEKLFF